The rows below give T cell receptor beta chains drawn from one sample of a study of blood T cell repertoires in COVID-19. Clones were read by immunoSEQ multiplex PCR, and TCRdb kept only the in-frame ones, dropping some. The data hold approximately 150,000 clones, with about 83% observed a single time. Sequenced: peripheral blood. The source is a woman aged 70 to 79 who had recovered from COVID-19. The CDR3 runs from the conserved cysteine through the conserved F or W. Each record gives: D gene, V gene, clone size, J gene, CDR3 protein, CDR3 DNA. The D gene is left open where the match is weak. Expanded clones get a size class; other rows say once, few or many, or leave the size out.

d_call: TRBD1
v_call: TRBV11-2
clone_size: NA
j_call: TRBJ2-5
cdr3_aa: CASSPLMGTGGRQTQYF
cdr3_nt: TGTGCCAGCAGCCCCCTGATGGGGACAGGAGGCCGTCAGACCCAGTACTTC

d_call: NA
v_call: TRBV5-4
clone_size: NA
j_call: TRBJ1-4
cdr3_aa: CASSLGAGAPNEKLFF
cdr3_nt: TGTGCCAGCAGCTTGGGGGCAGGGGCCCCTAATGAAAAACTGTTTTTT

d_call: NA
v_call: TRBV2
clone_size: NA
j_call: TRBJ1-5
cdr3_aa: CASSTGQQGFGQPQHF
cdr3_nt: TGTGCCAGCAGTACTGGGCAACAGGGATTCGGACAGCCCCAGCATTTT

d_call: NA
v_call: TRBV6-5
clone_size: NA
j_call: TRBJ2-7
cdr3_aa: CASNRLADSYEQYF
cdr3_nt: TGTGCCAGCAACCGGTTAGCGGACTCCTACGAGCAGTACTTC

d_call: TRBD2
v_call: TRBV7-9
clone_size: NA
j_call: TRBJ2-5
cdr3_aa: CASSLPRLAGETQYF
cdr3_nt: TGTGCCAGCAGCTTACCTAGACTAGCGGGAGAGACCCAGTACTTC

d_call: TRBD2
v_call: TRBV9
clone_size: NA
j_call: TRBJ2-2
cdr3_aa: CASSALAGGHTGELFF
cdr3_nt: TGTGCCAGCAGCGCACTAGCGGGAGGGCACACCGGGGAGCTGTTTTTT

d_call: TRBD1
v_call: TRBV19
clone_size: NA
j_call: TRBJ2-7
cdr3_aa: CASSWGGTGRDEQYF
cdr3_nt: TGTGCCAGTAGTTGGGGGGGGACAGGGCGAGACGAGCAGTACTTC

d_call: NA
v_call: TRBV19
clone_size: NA
j_call: TRBJ1-1
cdr3_aa: CASSRQPTMNTEAFF
cdr3_nt: TGTGCCAGTAGTAGACAGCCCACAATGAACACTGAAGCTTTCTTT

d_call: TRBD2
v_call: TRBV19
clone_size: few
j_call: TRBJ2-1
cdr3_aa: CASSTRKLAGGGNEQFF
cdr3_nt: TGTGCCAGTAGTACGCGAAAACTAGCGGGAGGGGGGAATGAGCAGTTCTTC

d_call: NA
v_call: TRBV6-5
clone_size: NA
j_call: TRBJ1-2
cdr3_aa: CASRETANYGYTF
cdr3_nt: TGTGCCAGCAGGGAGACAGCCAACTATGGCTACACCTTC

d_call: TRBD2
v_call: TRBV5-1
clone_size: NA
j_call: TRBJ2-1
cdr3_aa: CASNPLAGDEQFF
cdr3_nt: TGCGCCAGCAACCCACTAGCGGGGGATGAGCAGTTCTTC

d_call: NA
v_call: TRBV18
clone_size: few
j_call: TRBJ2-2
cdr3_aa: CASSPLATNTGELFF
cdr3_nt: TGTGCCAGCTCCCCGCTGGCCACGAACACCGGGGAGCTGTTTTTT

d_call: NA
v_call: TRBV7-2
clone_size: NA
j_call: TRBJ1-1
cdr3_aa: CASSFDLNTEAFF
cdr3_nt: TGTGCCAGCAGCTTTGACTTGAACACTGAAGCTTTCTTT

d_call: NA
v_call: TRBV5-1
clone_size: NA
j_call: TRBJ2-2
cdr3_aa: CASSAPRGNTGELFF
cdr3_nt: TGCGCCAGCAGCGCCCCAAGGGGGAACACCGGGGAGCTGTTTTTT

d_call: TRBD1
v_call: TRBV29-1
clone_size: NA
j_call: TRBJ2-7
cdr3_aa: CSVGQLTTYEQYF
cdr3_nt: TGCAGCGTGGGACAGCTCACGACCTACGAGCAGTACTTC

d_call: TRBD1
v_call: TRBV24-1
clone_size: NA
j_call: TRBJ2-5
cdr3_aa: CATSDPRGQGEETQYF
cdr3_nt: TGTGCCACCAGTGACCCCCGAGGACAGGGCGAAGAGACCCAGTACTTC

d_call: NA
v_call: TRBV7-3
clone_size: NA
j_call: TRBJ1-1
cdr3_aa: CASSPGTTAGNTEAFF
cdr3_nt: TGTGCCAGCAGCCCGGGAACAACAGCGGGTAACACTGAAGCTTTCTTT

d_call: TRBD1
v_call: TRBV4-2
clone_size: few
j_call: TRBJ1-2
cdr3_aa: CASSQHTGELSGGYTF
cdr3_nt: TGTGCCAGCAGCCAGCACACAGGGGAGTTGTCTGGTGGCTACACCTTC

d_call: NA
v_call: TRBV18
clone_size: NA
j_call: TRBJ2-2
cdr3_aa: CASSTTGNTGELFF
cdr3_nt: TGTGCCAGCTCAACGACAGGAAACACCGGGGAGCTGTTTTTT

d_call: TRBD2
v_call: TRBV6-4
clone_size: NA
j_call: TRBJ2-3
cdr3_aa: CASSETSGGARTDTQYF
cdr3_nt: TGTGCCAGCAGTGAGACTAGCGGGGGGGCCAGGACAGATACGCAGTATTTT

d_call: NA
v_call: TRBV28
clone_size: NA
j_call: TRBJ1-1
cdr3_aa: CASSPPTVNTEAFF
cdr3_nt: TGTGCCAGCAGTCCGCCCACGGTGAACACTGAAGCTTTCTTT

d_call: TRBD1
v_call: TRBV10-3
clone_size: NA
j_call: TRBJ1-5
cdr3_aa: CAISQTGTAQTYQPQHF
cdr3_nt: TGTGCCATCAGTCAAACAGGGACAGCCCAGACCTATCAGCCCCAGCATTTT

d_call: TRBD1
v_call: TRBV10-3
clone_size: NA
j_call: TRBJ1-5
cdr3_aa: CAISTGEDQPQHF
cdr3_nt: TGTGCCATCAGCACAGGGGAAGATCAGCCCCAGCATTTT

d_call: TRBD1
v_call: TRBV16
clone_size: NA
j_call: TRBJ1-2
cdr3_aa: CASSQPDGTAIYGYTF
cdr3_nt: TGTGCCAGCAGCCAACCCGACGGGACAGCCATCTATGGCTACACCTTC

d_call: TRBD2
v_call: TRBV19
clone_size: NA
j_call: TRBJ2-7
cdr3_aa: CASSWLAGAYEQYF
cdr3_nt: TGTGCCAGTAGCTGGCTAGCGGGCGCCTACGAGCAGTACTTC

d_call: NA
v_call: TRBV7-2
clone_size: NA
j_call: TRBJ1-3
cdr3_aa: CASSLYSSGNTIYF
cdr3_nt: TGTGCCAGCAGCTTGTACAGCTCTGGAAACACCATATATTTT

d_call: TRBD1
v_call: TRBV5-4
clone_size: NA
j_call: TRBJ2-7
cdr3_aa: CASSSRTGGLYEQYF
cdr3_nt: TGTGCCAGCAGCTCCCGGACAGGGGGCTTGTACGAGCAGTACTTC

d_call: TRBD1
v_call: TRBV30
clone_size: NA
j_call: TRBJ1-2
cdr3_aa: CAWTRGRGGYTF
cdr3_nt: TGTGCCTGGACCAGGGGGCGGGGGGGCTACACCTTC

d_call: TRBD2
v_call: TRBV7-3
clone_size: few
j_call: TRBJ2-1
cdr3_aa: CASSPRGTSGTRNYNEQFF
cdr3_nt: TGTGCCAGCAGCCCGAGAGGGACTAGCGGGACGAGGAATTACAATGAGCAGTTCTTC

d_call: TRBD2
v_call: TRBV5-5
clone_size: once
j_call: TRBJ2-7
cdr3_aa: CASSPGGLAGFYEQYF
cdr3_nt: TGTGCCAGCAGCCCCGGCGGACTAGCGGGATTCTACGAGCAGTACTTC

d_call: NA
v_call: TRBV5-1
clone_size: few
j_call: TRBJ2-1
cdr3_aa: CASSLDPRNEQFF
cdr3_nt: TGCGCCAGCAGCTTGGATCCGCGGAATGAGCAGTTCTTC

d_call: NA
v_call: TRBV2
clone_size: NA
j_call: TRBJ1-2
cdr3_aa: CASTPGRGAGEYGYTF
cdr3_nt: TGTGCCAGCACCCCGGGGCGGGGGGCAGGGGAATATGGCTACACCTTC

d_call: NA
v_call: TRBV5-4
clone_size: NA
j_call: TRBJ2-4
cdr3_aa: CASSQGGFLAKNIQYF
cdr3_nt: TGTGCCAGCAGCCAGGGGGGCTTCTTAGCCAAAAACATTCAGTACTTC

d_call: TRBD1
v_call: TRBV10-3
clone_size: NA
j_call: TRBJ1-2
cdr3_aa: CAIAPGQGAANYGYTF
cdr3_nt: TGTGCCATCGCCCCGGGACAGGGGGCCGCTAACTATGGCTACACCTTC

d_call: NA
v_call: TRBV6-5
clone_size: NA
j_call: TRBJ1-3
cdr3_aa: CASRSPSGNTIYF
cdr3_nt: TGTGCCAGCAGGAGTCCCTCTGGAAACACCATATATTTT

d_call: TRBD2
v_call: TRBV2
clone_size: NA
j_call: TRBJ2-1
cdr3_aa: CASSGEAGVGYNEQFF
cdr3_nt: TGTGCCAGCAGTGGGGAAGCGGGAGTGGGTTACAATGAGCAGTTCTTC

d_call: NA
v_call: TRBV27
clone_size: NA
j_call: TRBJ1-1
cdr3_aa: CASSLSGRGTEAFF
cdr3_nt: TGTGCCAGCAGTTTATCGGGCAGGGGCACTGAAGCTTTCTTT

d_call: NA
v_call: TRBV2
clone_size: once
j_call: TRBJ1-1
cdr3_aa: CASRPGRGDTEAFF
cdr3_nt: TGTGCCAGCCGCCCAGGGAGGGGGGACACTGAAGCTTTCTTT

d_call: TRBD1
v_call: TRBV6-6
clone_size: few
j_call: TRBJ1-2
cdr3_aa: CASSGGNRGDNYGYTF
cdr3_nt: TGTGCCAGCAGTGGGGGGAACAGGGGAGATAACTATGGCTACACCTTC

d_call: NA
v_call: TRBV29-1
clone_size: NA
j_call: TRBJ2-7
cdr3_aa: CSARTTRHPTYEQYF
cdr3_nt: TGCAGCGCCCGCACCACACGACACCCTACCTACGAGCAGTACTTC

d_call: NA
v_call: TRBV9
clone_size: NA
j_call: TRBJ1-1
cdr3_aa: CASSPQPTGNTEAFF
cdr3_nt: TGTGCCAGCAGCCCCCAGCCGACAGGGAACACTGAAGCTTTCTTT

d_call: TRBD1
v_call: TRBV10-3
clone_size: NA
j_call: TRBJ1-2
cdr3_aa: CAITEGAGPGYTF
cdr3_nt: TGTGCCATCACAGAGGGGGCAGGGCCTGGCTACACCTTC

d_call: NA
v_call: TRBV9
clone_size: few
j_call: TRBJ1-1
cdr3_aa: CASNAAGAPNTEAFF
cdr3_nt: TGTGCCAGCAACGCGGCGGGGGCCCCGAACACTGAAGCTTTCTTT

d_call: NA
v_call: TRBV30
clone_size: NA
j_call: TRBJ2-1
cdr3_aa: CAWRENPYNEQFF
cdr3_nt: TGTGCCTGGAGGGAGAACCCCTACAATGAGCAGTTCTTC